What follows are 20 T cell receptor beta chains derived from one specimen sequenced in a study of blood T cell repertoires in COVID-19. Assay used: immunoSEQ multiplex PCR; TCRdb lists only in-frame clones, some missing. The table has 110,000 to 150,000 clones, approximately 91% seen once. The sequenced sample was peripheral blood. Source of these receptors: a man between 65 and 85 years old with acute or convalescent COVID-19.

The genes are TRBV30 and TRBJ2-7, with 16 bases fitting TRBD2. The V gene's germline CDR1 is GTSNPN and CDR2 SVGIG (reference sequence). The CDR3 runs 15 residues. J gave up 5 bases and V 4 bases, and 5 bases lay outside the gene matches. CDR3 amino acids: CAWTGTSGRDHEQYF. DNA of the CDR3: TGTGCCTGGACCGGGACTAGCGGGAGGGACCACGAGCAGTACTTC.

The chain recombines TRBV29-1 with TRBJ1-1; 7 bases agree with TRBD1. The length of the CDR3 is 14 residues. Per germline, CDR1 SQVTM and CDR2 ANQGSEA. Losses at the gene ends were 6 bases for V and 1 base for J; bases not matched to a gene: 8. CDR3 coding DNA: TGCAGCGTGATGGGACAGAACGAGAACACTGAAGCTTTCTTT. Translated: CSVMGQNENTEAFF.

This clone was recorded only once. V is TRBV28 and J is TRBJ2-5, with a tentative D call TRBD1 (6 bases). V gave up 1 base and J gave up 2 bases, with 14 bases separating them. CDR1 is MDHEN, CDR2 SYDVKM, per germline. The CDR3 has 16 residues. CDR3 sequence reads: CASSLSSPGQQETQYF. The CDR3 DNA reads TGTGCCAGCAGTTTATCTTCCCCCGGACAGCAAGAGACCCAGTACTTC.

The chain employs TRBV19 and TRBJ1-2; 7 bases fit TRBD1. CDR1 and CDR2 from the germline V gene are LNHDA and SQIVND (reference sequence). The CDR3 loop spans 13 amino acids. With 10 bases clipped from V and 5 bases from J, the junction kept 10 bases outside the gene matches. CDR3 coding DNA: TGTGCCACCCAACCGGGACAGCTTTATGGCTACACCTTC. Amino acid sequence: CATQPGQLYGYTF.

Only a few counts were recorded for this clone. The rearrangement links TRBV6-6 to TRBJ2-5; tentative D call: TRBD2 (5 bases). Trimming removed 4 bases from V and 3 bases from J, with 12 bases in between. There are 14 residues in the CDR3. The V gene's germline CDR1 is MNHNY and CDR2 SVGAGI (reference sequence). CDR3 loop: CASSSNGVEETQYF. CDR3 bases: TGTGCCAGCAGTTCGAACGGGGTTGAAGAGACCCAGTACTTC.

The chain carries TRBV6-1 and TRBJ1-2; 7 bases are shared with TRBD1. The V and J ends lost 6 bases and 5 bases, in that order; junction bases with no gene match: 15. CDR1 is MNHNS and CDR2 is SASEGT in the germline V gene. The CDR3 is made up of 16 amino acids. The CDR3 here is CASREYYGQATYGYTF. The CDR3 DNA reads TGTGCCAGCAGGGAATACTATGGACAGGCTACTTATGGCTACACCTTC.

The J gene is TRBJ2-3, the V gene TRBV10-1; 8 bases are shared with TRBD2. The CDR3 consists of 15 residues. The germline CDR1 and CDR2 sequences are WNHNN and SYGVQD (reference sequence). J was trimmed by 6 bases and V by 2 bases; bases with no gene match: 7. The CDR3 reads CASSEGSGNGDTQYF. DNA of the CDR3: TGCGCCAGCAGTGAGGGTAGCGGGAACGGCGATACGCAGTATTTT.

The chain joins TRBV7-2 to TRBJ2-1, with 11 nucleotides matching TRBD2. V lost 0 bases and J lost 3; bases outside the gene matches: 4. The CDR3 totals 17 residues. Per the germline V gene, CDR1 is SGHTA and CDR2 is FQGNSA. The DNA for the CDR3 is TGTGCCAGCAGCTTAGCAGGACTAGCGGGTCTCTACAATGAGCAGTTCTTC. This translates into CASSLAGLAGLYNEQFF.

V is TRBV5-1 and J is TRBJ2-7; 10 bases match TRBD1. The CDR3 has 16 residues. V lost 2 bases to trimming and J lost 4 bases; unmatched junction nucleotides: 9. The germline V gene has CDR1 SGHRS and CDR2 YFSETQ. CDR3 bases: TGCGCCAGCAGCTTCGTATCCGGGACAGGGGAATACGAGCAGTACTTC. The encoded protein is CASSFVSGTGEYEQYF.

The V and J genes are TRBV7-9 and TRBJ1-2; unclear D gene. The CDR3 consists of 13 residues. Germline V CDR1 and CDR2: SEHNR, FQNEAQ (reference sequence). Trimming shortened V by 2 bases and J by 7 bases, and 11 bases separated the two germline ends. Written as DNA, the CDR3 is TGTGCCAGCAGCTTAACGGGAACCGGTGGCTACACCTTC. Translating gives CASSLTGTGGYTF.

This clone was detected a few times. The genes are TRBV4-1 and TRBJ1-2; 8 nucleotides line up with TRBD1. Germline V gene data show CDR1 as MGHRA and CDR2 as YSYEKL. The junction had 12 bases not matched to a gene; V was cut back by 5 bases and J by 4 bases. This CDR3 contains 16 residues. CDR3 nucleotide sequence: TGCGCCAGCAGCTCGTTGCAGGGGGCGCGTACCTATGGCTACACCTTC. Its translation is CASSSLQGARTYGYTF.

This chain joins TRBV28 and TRBJ2-3; D is ambiguous. V was pared by 2 bases and J by 5 bases, with 5 bases between. Germline loops: CDR1 MDHEN, CDR2 SYDVKM. The CDR3 length is 12 residues. The CDR3 nucleotides are TGTGCCAGCAGTTTAGTTCAAGATACGCAGTATTTT. Translating gives CASSLVQDTQYF. Based on the CDR3 plus reference TRBV28 and TRBJ2-3, the full variable domain is DVKVTQSSRYLVKRTGEKVFLECVQDMDHENMFWYRQDPGLGLRLIYFSYDVKMKEKGDIPEGYSVSREKKERFSLILESASTNQTSMYLCASSLVQDTQYFGPGTRLTVL.

The chain uses TRBV7-9 and TRBJ2-5; 10 nucleotides align to TRBD2. The CDR3 is 18 residues long. Looked up from germline, CDR1 is SEHNR and CDR2 is FQNEAQ (reference sequence). The junction had 15 bases not matched to a gene; V was cut back by 4 bases and J by 4 bases. DNA of the CDR3: TGTGCCAGCAGCTCCCCGGCAGCGGGAGGGCCGATAAGAGAGACCCAGTACTTC. Protein sequence: CASSSPAAGGPIRETQYF.

V usage is TRBV5-1 and J usage is TRBJ2-6; D is undetermined. Per the germline V gene, CDR1 is SGHRS and CDR2 is YFSETQ. CDR3 length: 16 residues. The V gene lost 4 bases and the J gene lost 0 bases, with 11 bases spanning the gap. CDR3 bases: TGCGCCAGCAGCCTACGACAAAACTCTGGGGCCAACGTCCTGACTTTC. This encodes CASSLRQNSGANVLTF. Supplemented by reference TRBV5-1 and TRBJ2-6, the full variable domain reads KAGVTQTPRYLIKTRGQQVTLSCSPISGHRSVSWYQQTPGQGLQFLFEYFSETQRNKGNFPGRFSGRQFSNSRSEMNVSTLELGDSALYLCASSLRQNSGANVLTFGAGSRLTVL.

The chain links TRBV30 to TRBJ2-1; D possibly corresponds to TRBD2 (5 bases). This CDR3 contains 15 residues. The germline CDR1 and CDR2 sequences are GTSNPN and SVGIG (reference sequence). The V end was cut by 0 bases, the J end by 0 bases, with 9 bases between. The CDR3 coding sequence is TGTGCCTGGAGTGTATTAGGGAGCTCCTACAATGAGCAGTTCTTC. This codes for CAWSVLGSSYNEQFF.

The chain links TRBV5-4 to TRBJ2-3, with D maybe TRBD2 (5 bases). V lost 4 bases, J lost 1 base, and 10 bases lay in between. The CDR3 spans 14 residues. The germline V gene has CDR1 SGHNT and CDR2 YYREEE (reference sequence). In DNA, the CDR3 is TGTGCCAGCAGCGGACTGACCCGCACAGATACGCAGTATTTT. This gives the protein CASSGLTRTDTQYF.

The CDR3 reads CASSSRRAGAYNEQFF. CDR3 DNA: TGTGCCAGCAGTTCCCGGAGGGCGGGAGCATATAATGAGCAGTTCTTC. The J gene is TRBJ2-1, the V gene TRBV28, with 7 bases lining up with TRBD2. This CDR3 is 16 amino acids long. Germline lookup yields CDR1 MDHEN and CDR2 SYDVKM. Trimming took 4 bases from V and 7 from J; bases not matched to a gene: 13.

The rearrangement joins TRBV6-5 to TRBJ2-7, with D hard to call. Germline lookup yields CDR1 MNHEY and CDR2 SVGAGI. Trimming pared 7 bases from V and 7 bases from J, leaving 20 bases between. This CDR3 has 14 amino acids. The CDR3 coding sequence is TGTGCCAGCAAAGGATTACAGACCTTTGGGGAGCAGTACTTC. Protein: CASKGLQTFGEQYF.

The chain uses TRBV3-1 (or the pseudogene TRBV3-2) and TRBJ2-5; 9 bases align to TRBD1. This CDR3 region has 17 residues. The J segment lost 2 bases and the V segment lost 1 base, leaving 8 bases of the junction unmatched. Germline CDR1 LGHDT, CDR2 YNNKEL (reference sequence). CDR3 DNA: TGTGCCAGCAGCCAAGGGATGGGACAGGGAAAGCAAGAGACCCAGTACTTC. Protein sequence: CASSQGMGQGKQETQYF.

V and J are TRBV12-5 and TRBJ1-1; the D is unclear. With 1 base removed from V and 8 bases from J, the gap between germline ends came to 11 bases. The CDR3 consists of 13 residues. CDR1 LGHNT and CDR2 FRNRAP come from the germline V gene. CDR3 bases: TGTGCTAGTGGTTTGGACGGTTTTTCAGAAGCTTTCTTT. Translating gives CASGLDGFSEAFF.